The source of this T cell receptor (beta chain) is a study of CD8 T cells in ankylosing spondylitis. A few counts support this clonotype. Using quantitative 5'-RACE with molecular barcodes, the authors made TCR beta libraries. TCRdb recomputed calls from the 5' RACE reads with MiXCR, one row per CDR3 protein. Of around 330,000 distinct CDR3 sequences detected, approximately 10% appear once; the ten largest clones hold roughly 9.2%. Germline CDR1 is SGHTA and CDR2 is FQGNSA. Trimming cost V 5 bases and J 2 bases, with 16 bases left between them. The CDR3 totals 15 residues. This TCR came from a female donor with ankylosing spondylitis or in good health (not recorded which). The sequenced sample was blood, either unsorted or a sorted T cell fraction (not recorded which). The chain recombines TRBV7-2 with TRBJ2-7, with a possible D match to TRBD2 (6 bases). The CDR3 loop is CASSTVGSGTYEQYF. In DNA form, the CDR3 reads TGTGCCAGCAGCACCGTCGGTAGCGGAACCTACGAGCAGTACTTC. Complete variable domain (other parts from reference TRBV7-2 and TRBJ2-7): GAGVSQSPSNKVTEKGKDVELRCDPISGHTALYWYRQSLGQGLEFLIYFQGNSAPDKSGLPSDRFSAERTGGSVSTLTIQRTQQEDSAVYLCASSTVGSGTYEQYFGPGTRLTVT.